This T cell receptor beta chain was obtained from a study of CD4 T cells in relation to SARS-CoV-2 and coronaviruses. Profiled with immunoSEQ multiplex PCR; TCRdb holds only in-frame clones, not every one. Of about 65,000 clones listed, 80% to 90% are singletons. Unexposed donor CD4+ T cells date from about 2011-2018, before the COVID-19 pandemic. The CDR3 spans 14 residues. The ends were cut back, 3 bases at V and 4 bases at J, with 10 bases in the middle. Germline CDR1 and CDR2: DFQATT and SNEGSKA (reference sequence). The receptor's source is a human donor in good health. The sample was memory CD4+ T cells from PBMCs. V and J are TRBV20-1 and TRBJ1-6; no clear D. CDR3 DNA sequence: TGCAGTGCTAGTCAAGGAGCATATAATTCACCCCTCCACTTT. Residues: CSASQGAYNSPLHF.